This T cell receptor beta chain was recorded in a study of OX40 agonist ivuxolimab in advanced cancers. Findings and caveats of the study: In the expanded peripheral T cells, antigen specificity was never determined.

Libraries were prepared by immunoSEQ multiplex PCR; TCRdb keeps only in-frame clonotypes and omits some of them. This sample has about 62,000 clones, with around 80% found just once. For this clone: Antigen: not known.

With baseline, cycle 4 day 1, and cycle 7 day 1 as timepoints, blood was sampled. The CDR3 is 15 amino acids. J gave up 4 bases and V 5 bases, and 7 bases lay outside the gene matches. Germline V gene sequence: CDR1 SGHVS, CDR2 FNYEAQ. The V and J genes are TRBV7-6 and TRBJ1-4; 7 nucleotides align to TRBD1. The sample was CD4+ or CD8+ T cells sorted from blood, taken in a trial of the OX40 agonist ivuxolimab. This TCR derives from an adult with an advanced solid tumor such as melanoma, head and neck, liver or kidney cancer. The CDR3 DNA is TGTGCCAGCAGCACAAGGGACAGACTTAATGAAAAACTGTTTTTT. It yields the protein CASSTRDRLNEKLFF.